This T cell receptor beta chain was documented in a study of T cell repertoires in cytomegalovirus infection. Study as a whole: Recently identified HLA-C-restricted and well-studied HLA-B-restricted CMV epitopes were used. Based on public TCR beta signatures, there were indications of CMV infection and of a matching HLA type.

Whole-study findings and limits: Cumulative public TCR beta family frequency identified CMV carriers with the relevant HLA. Dominant in the ex vivo response were TCR beta clonotypes restricted by HLA-C and specific for CMV.

Germline lookup yields CDR1 SGHRS and CDR2 YFSETQ. The trim removed 3 bases at V and 1 base at J, leaving 3 bases unmatched. The CDR3 length is 15 residues. This clonotype was seen more than once but under ten times. Antigen unknown. TCRdb reprocessed the reads with MiXCR, giving one entry per CDR3 protein. This table holds 700,000 to 950,000 distinct CDR3 sequences, 30% to 35% found once. The chain couples TRBV5-1 to TRBJ2-5, with 10 positions matching TRBD1. This sequence originates from a human donor in good health (CMV status not recorded). Some clones in this sample may be carry-over from other donors' samples. This specimen was cultured CD8+ T cells from PBMCs, taken from culture after CMV antigen stimulation. In DNA form, the CDR3 reads TGCGCCAGCAGCTCCGGGACAGGGGTCCAAGAGACCCAGTACTTC. This sequence encodes CASSSGTGVQETQYF.